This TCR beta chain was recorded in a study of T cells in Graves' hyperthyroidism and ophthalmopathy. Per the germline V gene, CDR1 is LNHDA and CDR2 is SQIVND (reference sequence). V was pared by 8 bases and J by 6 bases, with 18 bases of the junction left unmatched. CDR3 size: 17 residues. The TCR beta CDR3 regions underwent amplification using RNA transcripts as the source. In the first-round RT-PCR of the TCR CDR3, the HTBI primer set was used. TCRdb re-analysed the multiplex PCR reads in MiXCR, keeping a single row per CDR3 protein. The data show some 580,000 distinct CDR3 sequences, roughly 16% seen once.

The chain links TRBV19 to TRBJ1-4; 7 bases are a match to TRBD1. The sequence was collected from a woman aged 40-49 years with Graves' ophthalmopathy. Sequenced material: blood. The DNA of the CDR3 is TGTGCCAGTTCCCACTTGTCCGCGGGGACAGTGGATGAAAAACTGTTTTTT. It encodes CASSHLSAGTVDEKLFF.